This T cell receptor beta chain was sequenced for a study of T cells in Graves' hyperthyroidism and ophthalmopathy. The study, taken as a whole, reports: Among thyroid clonotypes expanded above 0.001, most also appeared in blood.

A patient was excluded if there was uncontrolled infection, other autoimmune disease, pregnancy or lactation. Thyroid ultrasound, orbital computed tomography, clinical symptoms, and serum thyroxine and TRAb underpinned diagnoses. Remarks on this clonotype: Antigen unknown.

Amplified TCR beta CDR3 regions derived from RNA transcripts. First-round RT-PCR of the TCR CDR3 relied on the HTBI primer set. TCRdb re-derived calls from the multiplex PCR reads in MiXCR, one entry per CDR3 protein. The repertoire includes a few hundred thousand distinct CDR3 sequences, under 60% of them detected once, and under 20% sits in the top ten. The junction had 10 bases not matched to a gene; V was cut back by 1 base and J by 6 bases. The CDR3 has 16 amino acids. Germline loops: CDR1 SGHAT, CDR2 FQDESV (reference sequence). This clonotype was obtained from an adult woman with Graves' disease, either hyperthyroidism or ophthalmopathy (not recorded which). The specimen was peripheral blood or thyroid tissue (not recorded which). V is TRBV11-1 and J is TRBJ2-5; 8 bases are a match to TRBD1. The CDR3 nucleotides read TGTGCCAGCAGCTTAGGAATTGACAGGGGTAAAAAGACCCAGTACTTC. It yields the protein CASSLGIDRGKKTQYF.